This T cell receptor (beta chain) stems from a study of blood T cell repertoires in COVID-19. Germline CDR1 is SGHAT and CDR2 is FQNNGV. The CDR3 totals 13 residues. V shed 3 bases and J shed 5 bases, with 9 bases lying between them. This table comes from immunoSEQ multiplex PCR, and its TCRdb copy is limited to in-frame clones, with some not included. Seen here are just over 250,000 clones, about 90% observed once, and the top ten hold roughly 10%. The receptor was derived from a woman aged 70 to 79 with COVID-19, enrolled during active disease. Source material: peripheral blood. The chain carries TRBV11-2 and TRBJ2-3; D remains unclear. CDR3 DNA: TGTGCCAGCAGCTTTTCAGGTGAAGATACGCAGTATTTT. Encoded protein: CASSFSGEDTQYF.